This TCR beta chain was recorded in a study of blood T cell repertoires in COVID-19. Study details: The analysed material was cDNA or gDNA that came from T cells, B-cell-depleted T cells, or PBMCs.

This CDR3 contains 16 residues. V was pared by 1 base and J by 2 bases, with 6 bases of the junction left unmatched. The germline CDR1 and CDR2 sequences are MGHRA and YSYEKL. Authors' methods: Amplification of reference gene primers provided the estimated nucleated cell counts. Measured with immunoSEQ multiplex PCR; TCRdb has only the in-frame clones, and not every one. That table furnishes V, J and clone size, whereas the DNA furnished D and trimming. Here the sample spans roughly 250,000 clones, more than 80% being singletons. In its sample, this clone was seen a few times. The chain links TRBV4-1 to TRBJ2-3, with 7 bases matching TRBD1. The source of this sequence is a human donor in a cohort sampled during active COVID-19. Sequenced input: peripheral blood. The CDR3: CASSQGETGSTDTQYF. CDR3 DNA sequence: TGCGCCAGCAGCCAAGGAGAGACAGGGTCCACAGATACGCAGTATTTT.